These T cell receptor beta chains were read from a single sample in a study of T cell responses to AZD1222 COVID-19 vaccine. The method was immunoSEQ multiplex PCR; TCRdb's version includes in-frame clones alone and lacks a portion of them. This sample has about 110,000 clones; 85% to 95% occur once, and the top ten carry 2.9%. The sequences come from peripheral blood, collected 28 days after the second AZD1222 dose. The receptors shown here come from an adult who received the AZD1222 COVID-19 vaccine. CDR3s include the opening cysteine and the closing phenylalanine or tryptophan. D genes are given only for firm matches. Clone size is not always given. Where it is, it says once, few, many or a class for expanded clones.

-	TRBJ1-2	-	TRBV2	CASNRYNYGYTF	TGTGCCAGCAACAGATATAACTATGGCTACACCTTC
-	TRBJ2-3	-	TRBV19	CASSPGHSTDTQYF	TGTGCCAGTAGTCCCGGACACAGCACAGATACGCAGTATTTT
-	TRBJ2-7	TRBD2	TRBV27	CASSLVLAGGPIEQYF	TGTGCCAGCAGTTTGGTGCTAGCGGGAGGGCCGATCGAGCAGTACTTC
once	TRBJ1-1	-	TRBV5-1	CASSPLGAHTEAFF	TGCGCCAGCAGCCCTTTGGGGGCTCACACTGAAGCTTTCTTT
-	TRBJ1-2	-	TRBV18	CASSPMDKYGYTF	TGTGCCAGCTCACCTATGGACAAATATGGCTACACCTTC
-	TRBJ1-2	TRBD1	TRBV30	CACGRQGFYGYTF	TGTGCCTGCGGACGACAGGGATTCTATGGCTACACCTTC
-	TRBJ2-7	TRBD1	TRBV19	CASSIAGQGSYEQYF	TGTGCCAGTAGTATAGCGGGACAGGGCTCCTACGAGCAGTACTTC
-	TRBJ1-5	-	TRBV10-1	CARQFWKGFNQPQHF	TGCGCCAGACAATTTTGGAAGGGGTTCAATCAGCCCCAGCATTTT
-	TRBJ2-7	-	TRBV2	CASKGMDQRAHYEQYF	TGTGCCAGCAAAGGAATGGATCAAAGGGCCCACTACGAGCAGTACTTC
once	TRBJ1-5	-	TRBV13	CASSLGGQPQHF	TGTGCCAGCAGCTTAGGAGGGCAGCCCCAGCATTTT
once	TRBJ1-6	-	TRBV2	CASSEALGRGTPLHF	TGTGCCAGCAGTGAAGCGCTTGGCAGGGGAACACCCCTCCACTTT
-	TRBJ1-3	-	TRBV4-2	CASSHRGGSGNTIYF	TGTGCCAGCAGCCATCGGGGGGGGTCGGGAAACACCATATATTTT
-	TRBJ1-2	-	TRBV14	CASSSSGPTNYGYTF	TGTGCCAGCAGCTCTTCGGGCCCAACTAACTATGGCTACACCTTC
-	TRBJ2-1	-	TRBV10-1	CASSESSSSNEQFF	TGCGCCAGCAGTGAATCCAGTAGCAGCAATGAGCAGTTCTTC
-	TRBJ1-1	-	TRBV6-1	CASSELGQGKTEAFF	TGTGCCAGCAGTGAATTGGGGCAGGGGAAAACTGAAGCTTTCTTT
-	TRBJ1-1	-	TRBV19	CASSIQKLNTEAFF	TGTGCCAGTAGTATTCAAAAGCTGAACACTGAAGCTTTCTTT
-	TRBJ1-2	-	TRBV27	CASSLQQGLDGYTF	TGTGCCAGCAGTTTACAACAAGGATTAGATGGCTACACCTTC
-	TRBJ1-2	-	TRBV7-2	CASSEIATGGGHGYTF	TGTGCCAGCAGCGAAATAGCAACGGGGGGCGGCCATGGCTACACCTTC
-	TRBJ1-2	-	TRBV16	CASSQSGGLRYGYTF	TGTGCCAGCAGCCAATCCGGGGGCCTTCGCTATGGCTACACCTTC
-	TRBJ1-6	TRBD1	TRBV2	CASTNRTGTNSPLHF	TGTGCCAGCACCAATAGGACAGGGACCAATTCACCCCTCCACTTT
-	TRBJ1-2	-	TRBV4-1	CASSQEFRADGYTF	TGCGCCAGCAGCCAAGAGTTCCGAGCTGATGGCTACACCTTC
-	TRBJ2-1	-	TRBV7-9	CASSLAATNEQFF	TGTGCCAGCAGCCTCGCTGCGACCAATGAGCAGTTCTTC
-	TRBJ1-5	-	TRBV19	CASSIGRASPQHF	TGTGCCAGTAGTATAGGTCGGGCTTCGCCCCAGCATTTT
-	TRBJ1-1	TRBD1	TRBV7-9	CASSLAVYLGQGAFF	TGTGCCAGCAGCTTAGCGGTATATCTGGGACAGGGGGCTTTCTTT
-	TRBJ2-7	TRBD2	TRBV13	CASSLGGGSIYEQYF	TGTGCCAGCAGCTTAGGTGGCGGGAGTATCTACGAGCAGTACTTC
-	TRBJ2-7	-	TRBV7-9	CASSRGWEQYF	TGTGCCAGCAGCCGGGGGTGGGAGCAGTACTTC
-	TRBJ1-2	-	TRBV5-1	CASSLGQNGYTF	TGCGCCAGCAGCCTTGGACAGAATGGCTACACCTTC
-	TRBJ2-5	-	TRBV6-5	CASSYSWQLQETQYF	TGTGCCAGCAGTTACTCGTGGCAGCTCCAAGAGACCCAGTACTTC
-	TRBJ2-3	TRBD1	TRBV11-2	CASSLGQAGPTDTQYF	TGTGCCAGCAGCCTGGGACAGGCGGGGCCCACAGATACGCAGTATTTT
-	TRBJ1-2	-	TRBV5-1	CASSSTALGYTF	TGCGCCAGCAGCTCGACAGCTCTCGGCTACACCTTC
-	TRBJ2-1	-	TRBV9	CASSVERGSSYNEQFF	TGTGCCAGCAGCGTAGAAAGGGGGAGCTCCTACAATGAGCAGTTCTTC
once	TRBJ1-2	-	TRBV27	CASSSGFDGYTF	TGTGCCAGCAGTTCAGGATTCGATGGCTACACCTTC
-	TRBJ2-7	-	TRBV30	CAWSVLTGGPYEQYF	TGTGCCTGGAGTGTATTAACTGGGGGACCCTACGAGCAGTACTTC
once	TRBJ1-2	-	TRBV7-8	CASSTPGPFGYTF	TGTGCCAGCAGCACCCCGGGCCCCTTTGGCTACACCTTC
-	TRBJ1-1	TRBD1	TRBV4-1	CASSHRIERQGPNTEAFF	TGCGCCAGCAGCCACCGAATTGAGAGACAGGGGCCGAACACTGAAGCTTTCTTT
-	TRBJ1-1	-	TRBV6-5	CASSYLDGAGTEAFF	TGTGCCAGCAGTTACCTTGACGGGGCGGGCACTGAAGCTTTCTTT
-	TRBJ2-2	-	TRBV24-1	CATSESGELFF	TGTGCCACCAGTGAGTCCGGGGAGCTGTTTTTT
-	TRBJ2-3	-	TRBV27	CASRFTDTQYF	TGTGCCAGCAGGTTCACAGATACGCAGTATTTT
-	TRBJ1-6	TRBD1	TRBV10-1	CARGQGDSYNSPLHF	TGCGCCAGGGGACAGGGGGACTCCTATAATTCACCCCTCCACTTT
-	TRBJ2-7	TRBD2	TRBV6-5	CASSPTSEGIYEQYF	TGTGCCAGCAGCCCGACTAGCGAGGGGATCTACGAGCAGTACTTC
-	TRBJ1-6	-	TRBV3-1/TRBV3-2	CASSRSQGGDSPLHF	TGTGCCAGCAGCCGTTCACAGGGAGGGGATTCACCCCTCCACTTT
-	TRBJ1-6	-	TRBV19	CASRRQGSLNSPLHF	TGTGCCAGTAGGCGGCAGGGCTCCCTTAATTCACCCCTCCACTTT
once	TRBJ1-1	-	TRBV5-6	CASSRRLNTEAFF	TGTGCCAGCAGCAGACGGTTGAACACTGAAGCTTTCTTT
-	TRBJ2-1	-	TRBV19	CASSGSSYNEQFF	TGTGCCAGTAGTGGGAGCTCCTACAATGAGCAGTTCTTC
-	TRBJ1-1	-	TRBV7-7	CASSLDRVVGNTEAFF	TGTGCCAGCAGCTTAGACAGGGTCGTTGGGAACACTGAAGCTTTCTTT
-	TRBJ1-5	-	TRBV30	CAWSVQGWQPQHF	TGTGCCTGGAGTGTACAGGGTTGGCAGCCCCAGCATTTT
-	TRBJ1-2	-	TRBV28	CASSLEIGYTF	TGTGCCAGCAGTTTAGAGATCGGCTACACCTTC
-	TRBJ1-4	-	TRBV5-1	CASSFRGPGEKLFF	TGCGCCAGCAGCTTCCGGGGCCCAGGAGAAAAACTGTTTTTT
-	TRBJ2-5	-	TRBV30	CAWSVGDSYKTQYF	TGTGCCTGGAGTGTGGGGGATAGCTACAAGACCCAGTACTTC
-	TRBJ1-1	-	TRBV18	CASSPSSGEAFF	TGTGCCAGCTCACCGTCCTCGGGGGAAGCTTTCTTT
-	TRBJ1-1	-	TRBV7-6	CASSLSGTVNTEAFF	TGTGCCAGCAGCTTATCCGGGACGGTGAACACTGAAGCTTTCTTT
-	TRBJ2-3	TRBD2	TRBV11-2	CAVRLAGTDTQYF	TGTGCCGTACGGCTAGCGGGGACAGATACGCAGTATTTT
-	TRBJ1-4	-	TRBV27	CASSLQHPGLKISGKLFF	TGTGCCAGCAGTTTACAACACCCCGGGTTAAAGATAAGTGGAAAACTGTTTTTT
-	TRBJ1-4	-	TRBV25-1	CASSESKADWENEKLFF	TGTGCCAGCAGTGAATCTAAGGCAGACTGGGAGAATGAAAAACTGTTTTTT
-	TRBJ2-5	-	TRBV6-5	CATRAGRETQYF	TGTGCCACCCGGGCGGGCAGGGAGACCCAGTACTTC
-	TRBJ2-2	TRBD2	TRBV18	CASSPQLAGVANTGELFF	TGTGCCAGCTCACCACAGCTAGCGGGGGTAGCGAACACCGGGGAGCTGTTTTTT
few	TRBJ1-5	-	TRBV30	CAWSRELYSNQPQHF	TGTGCCTGGAGTCGAGAATTATATAGCAATCAGCCCCAGCATTTT
-	TRBJ1-5	-	TRBV18	CASSPPGRPSNQPQHF	TGTGCCAGCTCACCACCGGGGCGGCCTAGCAATCAGCCCCAGCATTTT